A single sample is the source of the 32 T cell receptor beta chains below, sequenced in a study of molecular identifiers for immune sequencing clone quantification. TCRdb recomputed calls from the PCR reads with MiXCR, one row per CDR3 protein. The sample yields about half a million distinct CDR3 sequences, roughly 24% seen once. Input material: naive CD8+ T cells from blood, with Jurkat cell RNA spiked in. Subset specified: FACS-sorted CD8+CD4-CCR7+CD45RA+ naive T cells. The receptors originated from a human donor in good health. Some libraries in this study had Jurkat cell RNA spiked in.

The CDR3: CASSPETMNTEAFF. CDR3 in DNA: TGCGCCAGCAGCCCCGAGACGATGAACACTGAAGCTTTCTTT. V and J are TRBV5-1 and TRBJ1-1; D is ambiguous. V was shortened by 4 bases and J by 0 bases, with 10 bases between the two germline ends. Germline V gene data show CDR1 as SGHRS and CDR2 as YFSETQ. The CDR3 runs to 14 residues.

The table lists this clonotype with many counts. V gene TRBV5-1 combines with J gene TRBJ2-5; D is undetermined. Germline V gene lookup returns CDR1 SGHRS and CDR2 YFSETQ. This CDR3 spans 13 amino acids. The germline V and J ends were trimmed by 0 bases and 5 bases, with 8 bases remaining between them. The CDR3 spells CASSLDLWETQYF. The CDR3 DNA follows: TGCGCCAGCAGCTTGGATCTGTGGGAGACCCAGTACTTC. The variable domain in full, completed from reference TRBV5-1 and TRBJ2-5, reads KAGVTQTPRYLIKTRGQQVTLSCSPISGHRSVSWYQQTPGQGLQFLFEYFSETQRNKGNFPGRFSGRQFSNSRSEMNVSTLELGDSALYLCASSLDLWETQYFGPGTRLLVL.

This clonotype was counted at least ten times. The chain combines TRBV6-5 with TRBJ2-7; D may be TRBD1 (6 bases). This CDR3 is built from 13 residues. Germline CDR1 is MNHEY and CDR2 is SVGAGI. Trimming pared 2 bases from V and 1 base from J, leaving 6 bases between. The chain's CDR3 is CASSYGQSYEQYF. As DNA, the CDR3 is TGTGCCAGCAGTTACGGACAGTCCTACGAGCAGTACTTC.

The chain joins TRBV20-1 to TRBJ2-3; the match to TRBD2 covers 8 bases. The CDR3 is made up of 17 amino acids. The V segment lost 0 bases and the J segment 2 bases; nucleotides outside the gene matches: 10. From germline, CDR1 is DFQATT and CDR2 SNEGSKA (reference sequence). CDR3 nucleotides: TGCAGTGCTAGAGATTTCGGGGGGGCTGTGTCCACAGATACGCAGTATTTT. Translation gives CSARDFGGAVSTDTQYF.

This chain links TRBV2 with TRBJ1-5; 7 bases agree with TRBD1. V shed 3 bases, J shed 1 base, and the junction held 0 bases outside the gene matches. The CDR3 is 14 residues long. The germline V gene has CDR1 SNHLY and CDR2 FYNNEI. The CDR3 sequence: CASSEGQSNQPQHF. DNA for the CDR3: TGTGCCAGCAGTGAGGGACAGAGCAATCAGCCCCAGCATTTT.

This clonotype has more than one count but fewer than ten. This chain connects TRBV4-1 to TRBJ1-1; D uncertain. CDR1 is MGHRA, CDR2 YSYEKL, per germline. Trimming removed 4 bases from V and 1 base from J, with 10 bases in between. This CDR3 spans 14 amino acids. CDR3 loop: CASSPVAGNTEAFF. Here the CDR3 DNA reads TGCGCCAGCAGCCCCGTTGCAGGGAACACTGAAGCTTTCTTT.

This clonotype has just a few counts. The chain links TRBV19 to TRBJ2-1; 8 bases agree with TRBD1. The CDR3 totals 13 residues. Losses at the gene ends were 10 bases for V and 12 bases for J; bases not matched to a gene: 14. Per the germline V gene, CDR1 is LNHDA and CDR2 is SQIVND (reference sequence). CDR3 sequence: CATGGADSGGQFF. CDR3 nucleotide sequence: TGTGCCACAGGGGGCGCAGATTCCGGAGGGCAGTTCTTC.

In this sample, this clonotype turned up a few times. The chain links TRBV11-2 to TRBJ2-2; no clear D. The germline gives CDR1 SGHAT, CDR2 FQNNGV. V was shortened by 6 bases and J by 1 base, with 9 bases between the two germline ends. The CDR3 covers 14 residues. CDR3 bases: TGTGCCAGCAGTCCGGACGGGAACACCGGGGAGCTGTTTTTT. Translated, it gives CASSPDGNTGELFF.

Remarks on this clonotype: Since a much larger clone is just one base distant, this may be a read error. This chain links TRBV19 with TRBJ2-7; weak D call: TRBD2 (5 bases). The germline gives CDR1 LNHDA, CDR2 SQIVND (reference sequence). V gave up 7 bases and J gave up 2 bases, with 18 bases separating them. The CDR3 is 15 residues long. The CDR3 nucleotides read TGTGCCAGTATGTGGTCCGTGACGGGGACCTACGAGCAGTACTTC. Residues: CASMWSVTGTYEQYF.

In its sample, this clonotype was seen many times. The V and J genes are TRBV6-2 or TRBV6-3 and TRBJ1-5; unclear D gene. Trimming left V 6 bases short and J 4 bases short, with 19 bases between. Germline V gives CDR1 MNHEY, CDR2 SVGEGT. The CDR3 runs to 16 residues. The CDR3 sequence is CASSERELRSNQPQHF. CDR3 in DNA: TGTGCCAGCAGCGAGAGGGAGTTGAGGAGTAATCAGCCCCAGCATTTT.

On this clonotype itself: Just one base apart from a much larger clone, this may be a read error. The gene calls are TRBV6-6 and TRBJ2-7; weak D call: TRBD1 (6 bases). Trimming stripped 2 bases from V and 6 bases from J, with 14 bases between. Germline lookup yields CDR1 MNHNY and CDR2 SVGAGI (reference sequence). The CDR3 extends over 14 amino acids. CDR3 residues: CASSYHREQAEQYF. CDR3 bases: TGTGCCAGCAGTTACCACAGGGAGCAGGCCGAGCAGTACTTC.

The chain employs TRBV19 and TRBJ1-5; D possibly corresponds to TRBD1 (5 bases). The CDR3 consists of 16 residues. Germline V CDR1 and CDR2: LNHDA, SQIVND (reference sequence). V lost 5 bases, J lost 0 bases, and 14 bases lay in between. For the CDR3, the DNA is TGTGCCAGTAGTGTGGAAGGGACTTATAGCAATCAGCCCCAGCATTTT. Its protein is CASSVEGTYSNQPQHF.

This clonotype was detected ten times or more. The chain carries TRBV4-1 and TRBJ1-1, with no clear D. Germline V gene sequence: CDR1 MGHRA, CDR2 YSYEKL. CDR3 length: 14 amino acids. Trimming cost V 3 bases and J 5 bases, with 13 bases left between them. The CDR3 here is CASSQLVSRTEAFF. CDR3 DNA sequence: TGCGCCAGCAGCCAGTTGGTATCGAGGACTGAAGCTTTCTTT.

Turning to this clonotype: The limits of the CDR3 on the DNA are not certain, so only TCRdb's listed CDR3 is given. V is TRBV6-2 or TRBV6-3 and J is TRBJ2-1; the tabulated D call, TRBD2, remains unverified against the DNA. The CDR3 has 14 residues if both end residues are counted. Looked up from germline, CDR1 is MNHEY and CDR2 is SVGEGT. The chain's CDR3 is CASSYWATGTSSQF.

This clonotype was counted ten times or more. The chain is built from TRBV18 and TRBJ1-2; D is ambiguous. V lost 2 bases, J lost 1 base, and 14 bases lay in between. The CDR3 is 16 amino acids. The germline V gene encodes CDR1 KGHSH and CDR2 LQKENI. Written as DNA, the CDR3 is TGTGCCAGCTCACCATCTTCGACACCTTATAACTATGGCTACACCTTC. Protein sequence: CASSPSSTPYNYGYTF.

This clonotype was detected many times. The chain combines TRBV7-8 with TRBJ2-5; 7 positions agree with TRBD2. V lost 1 base to trimming and J lost 4 bases; unmatched junction nucleotides: 3. Looked up from germline, CDR1 is SGHVS and CDR2 is FQNEAQ. The CDR3 sequence is 14 residues long. The CDR3 DNA reads as TGTGCCAGCAGCTTAGTTGGCGGGGGAGAGACCCAGTACTTC. Its protein product is CASSLVGGGETQYF.

This clonotype was observed at least ten times. The J gene is TRBJ2-7, the V gene TRBV7-2; D is unresolved. The CDR3 sequence is 15 residues long. V gave up 5 bases and J gave up 7 bases, with 21 bases separating them. Germline V gene data show CDR1 as SGHTA and CDR2 as FQGNSA. The CDR3 loop is CASSPAWGTSGEQYF. CDR3 DNA sequence: TGTGCCAGCAGCCCCGCATGGGGAACGTCAGGAGAGCAGTACTTC.

Concerning this clonotype: With a much larger clone just one base away, this may be a read error. The chain is built from TRBV12-3 or TRBV12-4 and TRBJ2-1; D tentatively reads TRBD1 or TRBD2 (6 bases each). The CDR3 has 16 residues. Trimming cost V 6 bases and J 0 bases, with 15 bases left between them. The CDR3 DNA follows: TGTGCCAGCAGCCCTGGGGGGCTCAGCTCCTACAATGAGCAGTTCTTC. Translated: CASSPGGLSSYNEQFF.

The sample holds many counts of this clonotype. Written as DNA, the CDR3 is TGTGCCAGCAGTCCGGGACTAGCGAGTACCTACGAGCAGTACTTC. Residues: CASSPGLASTYEQYF. This chain joins TRBV28 and TRBJ2-7; 10 bases line up with TRBD2. With V trimmed by 5 bases and J by 2 bases, 6 bases remained unmatched. The length of the CDR3 is 15 residues. Germline CDR1 reads MDHEN; CDR2 reads SYDVKM.

The chain links TRBV7-9 to TRBJ1-1; tentative D call: TRBD1 (5 bases). The CDR3 is 16 residues long. Germline CDR1 and CDR2: SEHNR and FQNEAQ (reference sequence). Trimming left V 1 base short and J 2 bases short, with 14 bases between. The CDR3 DNA reads TGTGCCAGCAGCTTAGGGTTGCCCGGGGCCAACACTGAAGCTTTCTTT. Encoded protein: CASSLGLPGANTEAFF.

There are many counts of this clonotype. This chain joins TRBV14 and TRBJ1-1; 7 nucleotides match TRBD1. CDR3 length equals 13 residues. Trimming cost V 5 bases and J 5 bases; bases outside gene matches: 5. Germline assignment: CDR1 SGHDN and CDR2 FVKESK. The CDR3 protein is CASSSGRGTEAFF. CDR3 DNA sequence: TGTGCCAGCAGCTCGGGCAGGGGGACTGAAGCTTTCTTT.

This clonotype was counted only a few times. The rearrangement links TRBV6-8 to TRBJ2-1; 9 bases line up with TRBD1. J gave up 8 bases and V 5 bases, and 7 bases lay outside the gene matches. In germline, CDR1 is MNHGY, CDR2 SAAAGT. CDR3 size: 14 residues. The DNA of the CDR3 is TGTGCCAGCAGTGGCGGGACAGGGAGGGATGAGCAGTTCTTC. Amino acids: CASSGGTGRDEQFF.

This clonotype was observed a few times. CDR3 region: CASSRGLASNEQFF. For the CDR3, the DNA is TGCGCCAGCAGCCGAGGACTAGCGAGCAATGAGCAGTTCTTC. This rearrangement joins TRBV4-3 to TRBJ2-1; 9 bases agree with TRBD2. The junction had 4 bases not matched to a gene; V was cut back by 4 bases and J by 6 bases. Germline CDR1 reads LGHNA; CDR2 reads YSLEER. There are 14 residues in the CDR3.

This clonotype was counted a few times. The chain couples TRBV27 to TRBJ2-5, with 7 positions matching TRBD2. The CDR3 runs to 15 residues. J was trimmed by 1 base and V by 1 base; bases with no gene match: 3. Per germline, CDR1 MNHEY and CDR2 SMNVEV (reference sequence). CDR3 bases: TGTGCCAGCAGTTTATGGGGGGGGGGCCAAGAGACCCAGTACTTC. Translated: CASSLWGGGQETQYF.

This clonotype was seen a handful of times. The chain links TRBV4-1 to TRBJ2-1, with D tentatively TRBD2 (6 bases). V was cut by 2 bases and J by 4 bases, with 15 bases left in between. This CDR3 region has 16 residues. Germline-derived CDR1 and CDR2 are MGHRA and YSYEKL. The CDR3 loop reads CASSQSDGSRYNEQFF. CDR3 nucleotide sequence: TGCGCCAGCAGCCAATCCGACGGGAGTAGGTACAATGAGCAGTTCTTC.

V gene TRBV6-6 combines with J gene TRBJ1-5; D not resolved. Trimming shortened V by 6 bases and J by 1 base, and 19 bases separated the two germline ends. CDR3 length equals 17 residues. Germline V gene data show CDR1 as MNHNY and CDR2 as SVGAGI (reference sequence). In DNA form, the CDR3 reads TGTGCCAGCAGCAGAACATTTTGGGGTTCCAGCAATCAGCCCCAGCATTTT. Translation gives CASSRTFWGSSNQPQHF.

This chain links TRBV28 with TRBJ1-1, with 8 bases aligning to TRBD1. This CDR3 has 19 amino acids. Trimming at V came to 1 base and at J to 0 bases, leaving 13 bases not matched to a gene. From germline, CDR1 is MDHEN and CDR2 SYDVKM. The CDR3 DNA reads TGTGCCAGCAGTTTATCTATATGGGGGACAGGCGCACTGAACACTGAAGCTTTCTTT. Residues: CASSLSIWGTGALNTEAFF. The whole variable domain, filled in from reference TRBV28 and TRBJ1-1, reads DVKVTQSSRYLVKRTGEKVFLECVQDMDHENMFWYRQDPGLGLRLIYFSYDVKMKEKGDIPEGYSVSREKKERFSLILESASTNQTSMYLCASSLSIWGTGALNTEAFFGQGTRLTVV.

This clonotype was observed many times. J is TRBJ2-7 and V is TRBV28, with TRBD2 identical over 8 bases. The length of the CDR3 is 11 residues. Unmatched junction bases numbered 1, after V lost 10 bases and J lost 2 bases. CDR1 MDHEN and CDR2 SYDVKM come from the germline V gene. In DNA form, the CDR3 reads TGTGCCACCGGGGGGGCCTACGAGCAGTACTTC. Protein sequence: CATGGAYEQYF.

The gene calls are TRBV12-3 or TRBV12-4 and TRBJ1-2, with no clear D. The V gene lost 1 base and the J gene lost 3 bases, with 12 bases spanning the gap. This CDR3 has 15 amino acids. The chain's CDR3 is CASSLGGGFDYGYTF. In DNA form, the CDR3 reads TGTGCCAGCAGTTTAGGGGGTGGGTTCGACTATGGCTACACCTTC.

This clonotype has ten or more counts. This chain connects TRBV27 to TRBJ2-3; possible D gene TRBD1, 5 bases. This CDR3 comprises 15 residues. Between the trimmed V and J ends, which lost 3 bases and 0 bases, there was a span of 10 bases. Germline V gives CDR1 MNHEY, CDR2 SMNVEV (reference sequence). CDR3 DNA: TGTGCCAGCAGTTTTACACAGGCTAGCACAGATACGCAGTATTTT. Protein: CASSFTQASTDTQYF.

The chain couples TRBV11-2 to TRBJ2-7; TRBD1 agrees at 12 bases. CDR1 SGHAT and CDR2 FQNNGV come from the germline V gene. The CDR3 runs to 14 residues. With V trimmed by 3 bases and J by 7 bases, 4 bases remained unmatched. This CDR3 is CASSLGQGAEEQYF. Written as DNA, the CDR3 is TGTGCCAGCAGCTTGGGACAGGGGGCTGAAGAGCAGTACTTC.

The chain couples TRBV5-4 to TRBJ2-7, with no clear D. The CDR3 is made up of 14 amino acids. Per the germline V gene, CDR1 is SGHNT and CDR2 is YYREEE (reference sequence). Trimming pared 4 bases from V and 2 bases from J, leaving 13 bases between. The DNA for the CDR3 is TGTGCCAGCAGCAGATCAGATCCCCCCTACGAGCAGTACTTC. This encodes CASSRSDPPYEQYF. The full variable domain, in which reference TRBV5-4 and TRBJ2-7 provide the parts outside the CDR3, is ETGVTQSPTHLIKTRGQQVTLRCSSQSGHNTVSWYQQALGQGPQFIFQYYREEENGRGNFPPRFSGLQFPNYSSELNVNALELDDSALYLCASSRSDPPYEQYFGPGTRLTVT.